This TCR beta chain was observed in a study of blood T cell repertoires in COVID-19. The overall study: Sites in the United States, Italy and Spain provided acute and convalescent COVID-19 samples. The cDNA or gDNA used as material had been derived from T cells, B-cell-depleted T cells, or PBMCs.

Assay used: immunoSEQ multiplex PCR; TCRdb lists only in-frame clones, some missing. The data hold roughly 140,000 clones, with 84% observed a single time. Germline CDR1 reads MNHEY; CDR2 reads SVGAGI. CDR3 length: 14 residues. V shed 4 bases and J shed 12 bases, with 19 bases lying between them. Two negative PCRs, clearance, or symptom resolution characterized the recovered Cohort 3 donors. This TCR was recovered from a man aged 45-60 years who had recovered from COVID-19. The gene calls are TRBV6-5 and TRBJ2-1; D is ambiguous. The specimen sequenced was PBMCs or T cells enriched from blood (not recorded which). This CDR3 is CASSSTPPSPGQFF. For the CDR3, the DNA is TGTGCCAGCAGTTCTACCCCACCCTCCCCGGGGCAGTTCTTC.